Listed below are T cell receptor beta chains from one sample, sequenced in a study of post-analysis software for immune sequencing data. From the PCR reads, TCRdb called clonotypes with MiXCR, one entry per CDR3 protein. The table has about 200,000 distinct CDR3 sequences, over 25% seen once. Sequenced material: blood. These receptors all come from a girl aged 2-17 years with multiple sclerosis. The conserved cysteine and the conserved F or W are not part of the CDR3 here.

j_gene | v_gene | CDR3aa
TRBJ2-7 | TRBV15 | ATSRGTGPYEQY
TRBJ2-5 | TRBV5-1 | ASSQGAGQETQY
TRBJ2-2 | TRBV6-4 | ASRQARTGELF
TRBJ2-7 | TRBV29-1 | SVAATGVSYEQY
TRBJ1-4 | TRBV5-1 | ASSPVPVSERKLF
TRBJ1-5 | TRBV28 | ASSLQGGTPGRPQH
TRBJ2-2 | TRBV13 | ASSYSGGAVAGELF
TRBJ2-7 | TRBV7-2 | ASSLVGTGNYEQY
TRBJ2-1 | TRBV3-1 | ASSQVFRDRRYNEQF
TRBJ2-4 | TRBV7-2 | VSRGRTSGLGDIQY
TRBJ1-6 | TRBV5-1 | ASSEGQGNSPLH
TRBJ2-2 | TRBV6-2/TRBV6-3 | ASKPTGNTGELF
TRBJ2-2 | TRBV6-2/TRBV6-3 | ASSYYMTGGDTGELF
TRBJ1-1 | TRBV5-1 | ASSLSENTEAF
TRBJ2-1 | TRBV18 | ASSPRQAYNEQF
- | TRBV20-1 | SATTQGETQY
TRBJ1-1 | TRBV12-3/TRBV12-4 | ASSLRELNTEAF
TRBJ1-2 | TRBV12-3/TRBV12-4 | ASSYTEVGGYT
TRBJ2-5 | TRBV9 | ASSGHGMEYNEQY
TRBJ1-5 | TRBV6-2/TRBV6-3 | ASSSGRRENQPQH
TRBJ2-7 | TRBV29-1 | SGGTGEAEQY
TRBJ2-1 | TRBV6-5 | ASSYRKNNEQF
TRBJ2-1 | TRBV4-1 | ASSQEFGSPQEQF
TRBJ2-2 | TRBV4-2 | ASSHDVAGELF
TRBJ2-7 | TRBV29-1 | SVGSALWEQY
TRBJ1-2 | TRBV18 | TSSPMGDGGYT
TRBJ2-1 | TRBV4-1 | ASRGTSGHNEQF
TRBJ2-5 | TRBV15 | ATSAGQFRGTETQY
TRBJ2-7 | TRBV3-1 | ASKGGDEQY
TRBJ1-5 | TRBV20-1 | SLMTGGGGNQPQH
TRBJ2-3 | TRBV6-2/TRBV6-3 | ASGRLAGGSTDTQY
TRBJ1-5 | TRBV20-1 | SARAPEGGHPQH
TRBJ2-7 | TRBV28 | ASSSPGTGFSYEQY
TRBJ2-5 | TRBV7-9 | ASSLAPGETQY
TRBJ1-1 | TRBV20-1 | SARGQLNTEAF
TRBJ1-2 | TRBV2 | ASRIEGYNYGYT
TRBJ2-3 | TRBV12-3/TRBV12-4 | ASSAGTGNTDTQY
TRBJ2-2 | TRBV4-2 | ASSQAPSVNTGELF
TRBJ1-1 | TRBV14 | ASSPRPGKGLGNPNTEAF
TRBJ1-1 | TRBV28 | ASSLAGRTEAF
TRBJ2-7 | TRBV9 | ASSVGHGSYEQY
TRBJ2-1 | TRBV5-1 | ASSLGLTGGGDEQF
TRBJ1-1 | TRBV2 | ATQGGEFTEAF
TRBJ1-2 | TRBV14 | ASSQVRQGGGYT
TRBJ2-3 | TRBV6-1 | ASREGGSTDTQY
TRBJ1-5 | TRBV19 | ASSGTVRSNQPQH
TRBJ2-3 | TRBV7-3 | ASSSRAGGTDTQY
TRBJ1-1 | TRBV5-1 | ASSTRGGQGTEAF
TRBJ2-1 | TRBV10-2 | ASSEVGLHLYNEQF
TRBJ1-2 | TRBV28 | ASSPGDRGFYGYT
TRBJ2-5 | TRBV7-9 | ASSLGLAGATEQY
TRBJ1-1 | TRBV6-6 | ASSYQNRGNTEAF
TRBJ2-7 | TRBV20-1 | SAFPRTSGRGEQY
TRBJ2-2 | TRBV5-1 | ASRGGSMWTGELF